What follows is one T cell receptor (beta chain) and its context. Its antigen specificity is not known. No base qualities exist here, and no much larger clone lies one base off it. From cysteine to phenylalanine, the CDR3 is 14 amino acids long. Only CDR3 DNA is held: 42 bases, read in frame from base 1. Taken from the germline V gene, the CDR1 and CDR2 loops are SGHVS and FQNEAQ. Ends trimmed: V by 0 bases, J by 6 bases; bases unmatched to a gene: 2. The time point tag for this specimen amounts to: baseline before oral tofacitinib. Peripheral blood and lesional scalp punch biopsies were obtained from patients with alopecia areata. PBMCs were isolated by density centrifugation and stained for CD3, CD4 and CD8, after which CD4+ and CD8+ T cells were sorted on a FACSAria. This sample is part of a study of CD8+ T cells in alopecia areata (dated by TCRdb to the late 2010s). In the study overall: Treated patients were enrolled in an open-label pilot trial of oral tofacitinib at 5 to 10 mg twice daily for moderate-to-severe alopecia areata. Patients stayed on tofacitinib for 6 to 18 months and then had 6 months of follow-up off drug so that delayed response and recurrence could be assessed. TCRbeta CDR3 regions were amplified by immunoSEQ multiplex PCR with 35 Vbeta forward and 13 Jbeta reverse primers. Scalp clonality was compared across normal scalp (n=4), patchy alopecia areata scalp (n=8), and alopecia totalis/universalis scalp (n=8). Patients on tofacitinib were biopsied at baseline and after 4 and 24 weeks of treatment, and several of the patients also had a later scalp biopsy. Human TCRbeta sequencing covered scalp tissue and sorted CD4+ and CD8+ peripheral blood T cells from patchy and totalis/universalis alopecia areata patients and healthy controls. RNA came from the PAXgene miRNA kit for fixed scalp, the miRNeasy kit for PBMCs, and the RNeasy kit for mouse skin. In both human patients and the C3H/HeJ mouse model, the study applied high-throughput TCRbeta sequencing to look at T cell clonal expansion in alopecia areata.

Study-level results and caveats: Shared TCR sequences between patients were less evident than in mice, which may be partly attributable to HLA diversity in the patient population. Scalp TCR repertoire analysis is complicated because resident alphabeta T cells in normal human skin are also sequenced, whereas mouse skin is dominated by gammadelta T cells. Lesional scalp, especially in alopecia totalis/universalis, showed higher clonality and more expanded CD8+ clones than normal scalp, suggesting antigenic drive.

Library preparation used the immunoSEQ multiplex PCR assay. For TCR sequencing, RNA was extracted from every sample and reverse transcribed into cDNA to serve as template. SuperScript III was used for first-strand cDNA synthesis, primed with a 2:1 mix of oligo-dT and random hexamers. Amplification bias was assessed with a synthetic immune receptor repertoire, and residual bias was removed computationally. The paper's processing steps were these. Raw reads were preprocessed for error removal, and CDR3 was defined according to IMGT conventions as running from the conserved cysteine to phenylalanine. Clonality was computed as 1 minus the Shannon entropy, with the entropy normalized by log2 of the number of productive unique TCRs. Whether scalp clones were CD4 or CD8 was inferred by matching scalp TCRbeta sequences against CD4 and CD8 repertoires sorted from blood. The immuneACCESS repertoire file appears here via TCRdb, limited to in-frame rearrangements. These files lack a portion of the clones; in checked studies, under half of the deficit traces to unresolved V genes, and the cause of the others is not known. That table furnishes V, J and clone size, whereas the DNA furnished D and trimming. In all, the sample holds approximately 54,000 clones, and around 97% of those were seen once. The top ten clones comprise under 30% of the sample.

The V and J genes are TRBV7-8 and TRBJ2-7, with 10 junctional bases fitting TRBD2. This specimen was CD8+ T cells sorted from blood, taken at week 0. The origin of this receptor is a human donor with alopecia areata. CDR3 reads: CASSLASGGREQYF. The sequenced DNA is TGTGCCAGCAGCTTAGCTAGCGGGGGGCGCGAGCAGTACTTC. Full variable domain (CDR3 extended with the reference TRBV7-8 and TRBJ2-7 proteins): GAGVSQSPRYKVAKRGQDVALRCDPISGHVSLFWYQQALGQGPEFLTYFQNEAQLDKSGLPSDRFFAERPEGSVSTLKIQRTQQEDSAVYLCASSLASGGREQYFGPGTRLTVT.